The clone carrying this T cell receptor beta chain was observed at least ten times. The antigen is not known. This record comes from a study of T cells after yellow fever vaccination. Study conclusions and caveats: Although most clonotypes did not, a small share appeared in both CD4 and CD8 compartments. Booster sampling recovered most clones from primary vaccination (about 97% CD4, around 88% CD8).

Trimming removed 5 bases at V and 3 bases at J, with 18 bases between. The CDR3 length is 16 residues. UMIs were added to TCR cDNA along with a universal primer site when it was made by 5'RACE template switching. TCRdb re-analysed the 5' RACE reads in MiXCR, keeping a single row per CDR3 protein. Found here are about 220,000 distinct CDR3 sequences, less than 3.5% of them singletons; the top ten hold approximately 3%. The chain links TRBV12-3 or TRBV12-4 to TRBJ2-3, with D perhaps TRBD2 (5 bases). The TCR sequence derives from a man younger than 35 who received the YFV17D yellow fever vaccine. The input for sequencing was CD4+ T cells sorted from PBMCs, taken 10 days after the yellow fever booster vaccination. CDR3 amino acids: CASSTEAWRGTDTQYF. The CDR3 DNA follows: TGTGCCAGCAGTACCGAGGCCTGGAGAGGGACAGATACGCAGTATTTT.